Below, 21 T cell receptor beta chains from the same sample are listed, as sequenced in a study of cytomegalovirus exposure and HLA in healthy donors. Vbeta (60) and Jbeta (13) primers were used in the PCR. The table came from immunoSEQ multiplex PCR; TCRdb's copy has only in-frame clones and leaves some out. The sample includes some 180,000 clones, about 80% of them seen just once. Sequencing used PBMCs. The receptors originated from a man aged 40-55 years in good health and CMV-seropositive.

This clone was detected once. CDR3 DNA sequence: TGCGCCAGCAGCGTGGGACAGGGGGCAGACGGTGGCTACACCTTC. Protein sequence: CASSVGQGADGGYTF. This chain joins TRBV5-1 and TRBJ1-2, with 12 bases lining up with TRBD1. V trimming: 4 bases; J trimming: 7 bases; junction bases outside the gene matches: 8. Germline V gives CDR1 SGHRS, CDR2 YFSETQ. The CDR3 spans 15 residues.

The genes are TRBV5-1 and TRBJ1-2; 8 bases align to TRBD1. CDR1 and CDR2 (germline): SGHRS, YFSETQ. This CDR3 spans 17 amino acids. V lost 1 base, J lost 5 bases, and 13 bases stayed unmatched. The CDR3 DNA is TGCGCCAGCAGCTTGAGCCTAGGACAGGGAGGCTCATATGGCTACACCTTC. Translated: CASSLSLGQGGSYGYTF.

The CDR3 sequence: CASSPGLAGLDEQFF. For the CDR3, the DNA is TGTGCCAGCAGCCCGGGACTAGCGGGATTGGATGAGCAGTTCTTC. The rearrangement links TRBV7-3 to TRBJ2-1; 13 bases align to TRBD2. Germline V gives CDR1 SGHTA, CDR2 FQGTGA. There are 15 residues in the CDR3. V dropped 5 bases and J dropped 8; count of bases not matched to a gene: 6. The complete variable domain, with remaining parts taken from reference TRBV7-3 and TRBJ2-1, reads GAGVSQTPSNKVTEKGKYVELRCDPISGHTALYWYRQSLGQGPEFLIYFQGTGAADDSGLPNDRFFAVRPEGSVSTLKIQRTERGDSAVYLCASSPGLAGLDEQFFGPGTRLTVL.

CDR3 bases: TGTGCCAGCAGTTACACCGGGTCATCTGGCGTCTACGAGCAGTACTTC. It codes for CASSYTGSSGVYEQYF. This rearrangement joins TRBV6-5 to TRBJ2-7, with no clear D. Germline CDR1 and CDR2: MNHEY and SVGAGI. Trimming removed 2 bases at V and 3 bases at J, with 17 bases between. The CDR3 has 16 residues.

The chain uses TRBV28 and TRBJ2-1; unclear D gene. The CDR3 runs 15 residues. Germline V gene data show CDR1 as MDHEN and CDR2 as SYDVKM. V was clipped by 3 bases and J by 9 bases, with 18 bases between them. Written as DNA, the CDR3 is TGTGCCAGCAGTTTTGGCGGCGGCTCCTACGTTGAGCAGTTCTTC. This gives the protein CASSFGGGSYVEQFF.

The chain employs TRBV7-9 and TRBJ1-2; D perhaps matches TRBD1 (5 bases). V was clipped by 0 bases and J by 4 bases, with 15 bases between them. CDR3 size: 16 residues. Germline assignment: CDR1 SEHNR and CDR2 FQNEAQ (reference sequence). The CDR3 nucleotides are TGTGCCAGCAGCTTAGCGATAGGCCAGGGTGGCTATGGCTACACCTTC. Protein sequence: CASSLAIGQGGYGYTF. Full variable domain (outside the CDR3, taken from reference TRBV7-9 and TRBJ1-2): DTGVSQNPRHKITKRGQNVTFRCDPISEHNRLYWYRQTLGQGPEFLTYFQNEAQLEKSRLLSDRFSAERPKGSFSTLEIQRTEQGDSAMYLCASSLAIGQGGYGYTFGSGTRLTVV.

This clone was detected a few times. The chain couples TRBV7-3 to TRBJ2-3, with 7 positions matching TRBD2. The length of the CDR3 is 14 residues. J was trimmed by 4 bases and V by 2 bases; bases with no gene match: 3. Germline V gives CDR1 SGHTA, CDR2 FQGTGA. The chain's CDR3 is CASSLAGVADTQYF. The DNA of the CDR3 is TGTGCCAGCAGCTTAGCGGGAGTGGCAGATACGCAGTATTTT.

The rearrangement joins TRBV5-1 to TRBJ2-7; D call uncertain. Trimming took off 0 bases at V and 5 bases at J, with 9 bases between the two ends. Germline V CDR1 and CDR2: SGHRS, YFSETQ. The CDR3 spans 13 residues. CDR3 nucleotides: TGCGCCAGCAGCTTGGCCCCCTCGGACGAGCAGTACTTC. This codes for CASSLAPSDEQYF. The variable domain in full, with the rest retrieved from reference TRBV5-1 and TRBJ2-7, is KAGVTQTPRYLIKTRGQQVTLSCSPISGHRSVSWYQQTPGQGLQFLFEYFSETQRNKGNFPGRFSGRQFSNSRSEMNVSTLELGDSALYLCASSLAPSDEQYFGPGTRLTVT.

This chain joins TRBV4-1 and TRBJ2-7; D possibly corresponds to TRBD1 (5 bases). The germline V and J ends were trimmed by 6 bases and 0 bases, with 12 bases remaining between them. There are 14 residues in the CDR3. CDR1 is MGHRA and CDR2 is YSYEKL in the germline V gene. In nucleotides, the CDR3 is TGCGCCAGCAGTCCCCCGCAGGGCTCCTACGAGCAGTACTTC. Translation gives CASSPPQGSYEQYF.

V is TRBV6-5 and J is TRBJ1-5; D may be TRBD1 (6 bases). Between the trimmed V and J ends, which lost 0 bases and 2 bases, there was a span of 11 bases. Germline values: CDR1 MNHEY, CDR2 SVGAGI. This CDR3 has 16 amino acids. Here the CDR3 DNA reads TGTGCCAGCAGTTACTCACGGGCAGGGGGCAATCAGCCCCAGCATTTT. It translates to CASSYSRAGGNQPQHF.

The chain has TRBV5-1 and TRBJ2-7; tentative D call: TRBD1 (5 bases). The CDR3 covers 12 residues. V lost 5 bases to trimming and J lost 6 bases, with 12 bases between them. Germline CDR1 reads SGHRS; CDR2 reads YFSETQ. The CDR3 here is CASSPGQGEQYF. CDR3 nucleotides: TGCGCCAGCAGTCCGGGCCAGGGCGAGCAGTACTTC.

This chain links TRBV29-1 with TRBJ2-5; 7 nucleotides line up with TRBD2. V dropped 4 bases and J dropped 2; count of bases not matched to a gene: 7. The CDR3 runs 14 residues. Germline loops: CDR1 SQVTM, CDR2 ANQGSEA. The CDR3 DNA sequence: TGCAGCGTTGTCCCGGGGGGTATTCAAGAGACCCAGTACTTC. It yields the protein CSVVPGGIQETQYF.

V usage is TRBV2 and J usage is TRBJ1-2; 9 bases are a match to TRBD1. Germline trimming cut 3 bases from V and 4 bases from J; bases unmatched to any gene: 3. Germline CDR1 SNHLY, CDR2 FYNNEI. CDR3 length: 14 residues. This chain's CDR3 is CASSDPGQGYGYTF. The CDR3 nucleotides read TGTGCCAGCAGTGACCCGGGACAGGGCTATGGCTACACCTTC. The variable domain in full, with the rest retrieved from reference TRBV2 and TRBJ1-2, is EPEVTQTPSHQVTQMGQEVILRCVPISNHLYFYWYRQILGQKVEFLVSFYNNEISEKSEIFDDQFSVERPDGSNFTLKIRSTKLEDSAMYFCASSDPGQGYGYTFGSGTRLTVV.

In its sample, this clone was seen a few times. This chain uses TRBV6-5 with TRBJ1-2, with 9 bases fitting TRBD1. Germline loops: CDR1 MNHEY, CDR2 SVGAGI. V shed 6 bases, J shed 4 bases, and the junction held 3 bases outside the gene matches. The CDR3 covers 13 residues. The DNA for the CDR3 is TGTGCCAGCAGACCGGACAGGGGCTATGGCTACACCTTC. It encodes CASRPDRGYGYTF.

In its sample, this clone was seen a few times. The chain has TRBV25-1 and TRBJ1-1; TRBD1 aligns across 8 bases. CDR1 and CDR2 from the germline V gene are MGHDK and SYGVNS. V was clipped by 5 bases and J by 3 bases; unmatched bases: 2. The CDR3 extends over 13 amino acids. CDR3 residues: CASSLTGDTEAFF. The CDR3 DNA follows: TGTGCCAGCAGTCTGACAGGGGACACTGAAGCTTTCTTT. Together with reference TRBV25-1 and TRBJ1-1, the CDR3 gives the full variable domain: EADIYQTPRYLVIGTGKKITLECSQTMGHDKMYWYQQDPGMELHLIHYSYGVNSTEKGDLSSESTVSRIRTEHFPLTLESARPSHTSQYLCASSLTGDTEAFFGQGTRLTVV.

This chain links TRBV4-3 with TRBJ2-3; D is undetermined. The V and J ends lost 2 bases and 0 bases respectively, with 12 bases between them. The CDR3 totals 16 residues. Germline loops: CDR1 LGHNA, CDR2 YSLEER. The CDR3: CASSQRTVTSTDTQYF. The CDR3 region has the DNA TGCGCCAGCAGCCAAAGAACAGTCACTAGCACAGATACGCAGTATTTT.

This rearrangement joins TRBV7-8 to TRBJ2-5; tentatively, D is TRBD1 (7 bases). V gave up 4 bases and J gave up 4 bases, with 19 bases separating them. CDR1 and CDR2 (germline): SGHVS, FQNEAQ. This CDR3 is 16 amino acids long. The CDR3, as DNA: TGTGCCAGCAGCTCCCGCAGGGGGGCCGTAGGAGAGACCCAGTACTTC. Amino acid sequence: CASSSRRGAVGETQYF.

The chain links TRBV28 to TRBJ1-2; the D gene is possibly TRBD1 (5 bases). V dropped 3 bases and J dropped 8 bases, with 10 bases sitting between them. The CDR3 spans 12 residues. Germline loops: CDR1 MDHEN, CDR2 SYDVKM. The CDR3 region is CASSFPGSGYTF. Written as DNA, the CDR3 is TGTGCCAGCAGTTTCCCAGGGTCGGGCTACACCTTC.

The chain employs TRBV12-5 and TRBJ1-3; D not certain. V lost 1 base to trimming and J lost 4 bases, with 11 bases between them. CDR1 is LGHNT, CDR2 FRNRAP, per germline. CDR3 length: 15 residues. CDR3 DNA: TGTGCTAGTGGTTTGGAGACACTCCGAGGAAACACCATATATTTT. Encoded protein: CASGLETLRGNTIYF. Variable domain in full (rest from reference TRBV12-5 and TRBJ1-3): DARVTQTPRHKVTEMGQEVTMRCQPILGHNTVFWYRQTMMQGLELLAYFRNRAPLDDSGMPKDRFSAEMPDATLATLKIQPSEPRDSAVYFCASGLETLRGNTIYFGEGSWLTVV.

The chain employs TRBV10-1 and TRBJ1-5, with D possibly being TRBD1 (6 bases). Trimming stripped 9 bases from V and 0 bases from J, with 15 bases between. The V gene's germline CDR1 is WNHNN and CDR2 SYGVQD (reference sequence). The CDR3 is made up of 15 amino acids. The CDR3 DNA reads TGCGCCAGGAGGGGGGCGGGGGATAGCAATCAGCCCCAGCATTTT. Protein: CARRGAGDSNQPQHF.

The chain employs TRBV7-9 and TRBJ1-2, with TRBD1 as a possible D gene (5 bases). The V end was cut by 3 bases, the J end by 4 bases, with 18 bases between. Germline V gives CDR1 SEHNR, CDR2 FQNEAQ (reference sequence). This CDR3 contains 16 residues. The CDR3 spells CASSFSGREQVYGYTF. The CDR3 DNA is TGTGCCAGCAGCTTTTCCGGCAGGGAACAGGTCTATGGCTACACCTTC. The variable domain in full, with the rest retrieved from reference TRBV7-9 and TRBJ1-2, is DTGVSQNPRHKITKRGQNVTFRCDPISEHNRLYWYRQTLGQGPEFLTYFQNEAQLEKSRLLSDRFSAERPKGSFSTLEIQRTEQGDSAMYLCASSFSGREQVYGYTFGSGTRLTVV.